The sample holds a few counts of the clone carrying this T cell receptor (beta chain). These data belong to a study of blood T cell repertoires in COVID-19. V was shortened by 4 bases and J by 14 bases, with 21 bases between the two germline ends. CDR1 and CDR2 from the germline V gene are SEHNR and FQNEAQ (reference sequence). This CDR3 contains 14 residues. TCRdb's copy holds only in-frame clones and misses some; the assay was immunoSEQ multiplex PCR. The data contain 100,000 to 150,000 clones, around 89% of them singletons. This chain connects TRBV7-9 to TRBJ2-1; tentatively, D is TRBD2 (6 bases). The TCR originated in a human donor in a cohort sampled during active COVID-19. Sequencing used peripheral blood. The CDR3 DNA follows: TGTGCCAGCAGCTACAAGCCGACAAGGCGGGATGAGTTCTTC. As protein: CASSYKPTRRDEFF.